Below, 3 T cell receptor beta chains from the same sample are listed, as sequenced in a study of cytomegalovirus exposure and HLA in healthy donors. TCRdb keeps only in-frame clones here, not all; method: immunoSEQ multiplex PCR. The table records 70,000 to 85,000 clones, about 93% of them present only once. Sequencing used PBMCs. The receptors shown here come from a young woman in good health and CMV-seropositive.

This clone occurred a few times. This rearrangement joins TRBV19 to TRBJ1-2; 8 bases agree with TRBD1. This CDR3 comprises 14 residues. Per germline, CDR1 LNHDA and CDR2 SQIVND (reference sequence). Trimming at V came to 5 bases and at J to 7 bases, leaving 9 bases not matched to a gene. The CDR3 nucleotides are TGTGCCAGTAGTGATAGGCAGGGGGCTCGTGGCTACACCTTC. Its translation is CASSDRQGARGYTF.

This clone has a single count. The V call is TRBV27, the J call TRBJ2-5; TRBD2 might be the D (6 bases). Deletions cut 4 bases from V and 6 bases from J, with 21 bases between. The length of the CDR3 is 16 residues. The germline CDR1 and CDR2 sequences are MNHEY and SMNVEV (reference sequence). CDR3: CASSSDGTYPSQTQYF. In nucleotides, the CDR3 is TGTGCCAGCAGTTCAGATGGGACTTACCCTAGCCAGACCCAGTACTTC.

This chain uses TRBV6-1 with TRBJ1-1; TRBD1 matches at 9 bases. The V gene's germline CDR1 is MNHNS and CDR2 SASEGT. The CDR3 is 14 residues long. V was clipped by 7 bases and J by 5 bases; unmatched bases: 8. This CDR3 reads CASMPDRGRTEAFF. As DNA, the CDR3 is TGTGCCAGCATGCCCGACAGGGGGAGAACTGAAGCTTTCTTT.